The 21 T cell receptor beta chains below come from one sample, sequenced in a study of CD8+CD57+ T cells in acquired aplastic anemia. According to the study, genomic DNA was the template for TCR beta VDJ and CDR3 profiling. From the reads, TCRdb called clonotypes with MiXCR, one entry per CDR3 protein. Seen here are about 200,000 distinct CDR3 sequences, 34% observed once, and the top ten hold roughly 1.1%. The sample was sorted CD4+, CD8+, or CD8+CD57+ T cells (not recorded which) from PBMCs. The source is a human donor in good health, serving as a control.

This clonotype was seen at least ten times. This chain connects TRBV2 to TRBJ1-3; no clear D gene. The ends were cut back, 3 bases at V and 5 bases at J, with 2 bases in the middle. Germline CDR1 and CDR2: SNHLY and FYNNEI. The CDR3 extends over 11 amino acids. The CDR3 DNA is TGTGCCAGCAGTGATCGAAACACCATATATTTT. Amino acid sequence: CASSDRNTIYF. The entire variable domain, with the rest obtained from reference TRBV2 and TRBJ1-3, is as follows: EPEVTQTPSHQVTQMGQEVILRCVPISNHLYFYWYRQILGQKVEFLVSFYNNEISEKSEIFDDQFSVERPDGSNFTLKIRSTKLEDSAMYFCASSDRNTIYFGEGSWLTVV.

The table lists this clonotype with many counts. The chain is built from TRBV7-2 and TRBJ2-7; tentative D call: TRBD2 (5 bases). The germline V gene encodes CDR1 SGHTA and CDR2 FQGNSA. The V gene lost 5 bases and the J gene lost 8 bases, with 19 bases spanning the gap. CDR3 length: 14 amino acids. The CDR3 spells CASSPLIATFKQYF. The CDR3 coding sequence is TGTGCCAGCAGCCCCCTAATAGCGACATTTAAGCAGTACTTC.

The genes are TRBV12-3 or TRBV12-4 and TRBJ1-4; D unresolved. The CDR3 sequence is 13 residues long. Trimming removed 4 bases at V and 7 bases at J, with 10 bases between. CDR3 protein: CASSWRAAEKLFF. The DNA of the CDR3 is TGTGCCAGCAGTTGGAGGGCGGCTGAAAAACTGTTTTTT.

This clonotype was seen a few times. Given the absence of the conserved phenylalanine or tryptophan at the CDR3 end, a read error is likely. This chain connects TRBV4-2 to TRBJ1-2; D unresolved. V was trimmed by 1 base and J by 8 bases, leaving 14 bases between them. Germline V gene sequence: CDR1 LGHNA, CDR2 YNFKEQ. CDR3 length equals 14 residues. CDR3 sequence reads: CASSQGVLIEGYTS. The CDR3 coding sequence is TGTGCCAGCAGCCAAGGGGTCCTGATTGAGGGCTACACCTCC.

This clonotype came up many times. The V gene is TRBV7-2, the J gene TRBJ2-1; a weak D match, TRBD2 (5 bases). V was pared by 1 base and J by 9 bases, with 13 bases between. The CDR3 runs 14 residues. The V gene's germline CDR1 is SGHTA and CDR2 FQGNSA. The DNA for the CDR3 is TGTGCCAGCAGCTTAGGGCCAGCGGCGATTGAGCAGTTCTTC. This sequence encodes CASSLGPAAIEQFF.

Comments on this clonotype: This may come from a read error, since a much larger clone is one base off. This rearrangement joins TRBV11-2 to TRBJ2-7, with 11 bases aligning to TRBD1. The last part of the DNA fits TRBJ2-5 better; the J call may be wrong. This CDR3 is built from 16 residues. The germline gives CDR1 SGHAT, CDR2 FQNNGV. Here the CDR3 reads CPSSSGQGGWPETQYF. The CDR3 DNA sequence: TGTCCCAGCAGCTCGGGACAGGGGGGATGGCCGGAGACCCAGTACTTC.

This clonotype was recorded a few times. The chain is built from TRBV4-2 and TRBJ2-1, with TRBD1 matching 11 bases. Trimming cost V 5 bases and J 2 bases; bases outside gene matches: 5. CDR1 and CDR2 (germline): LGHNA, YNFKEQ. This CDR3 contains 16 residues. CDR3 DNA sequence: TGTGCCAGCAGCATAGGGACAGGGGGAACCTACAATGAGCAGTTCTTC. Its translation is CASSIGTGGTYNEQFF.

The chain has TRBV2 and TRBJ2-7; D ambiguous. The CDR3 contains 11 residues. CDR1 SNHLY and CDR2 FYNNEI come from the germline V gene. The V end was cut by 8 bases, the J end by 6 bases, with 11 bases between. The CDR3 DNA reads TGTGCCAGCGTCTGGGCCCGCGAGCAGTACTTC. Translation: CASVWAREQYF.

This clonotype was counted at least ten times. The chain has TRBV20-1 and TRBJ1-5, with TRBD1 matching 11 bases. Looked up from germline, CDR1 is DFQATT and CDR2 is SNEGSKA (reference sequence). The CDR3 is 17 residues long. V lost 6 bases to trimming and J lost 3 bases; unmatched junction nucleotides: 13. Here the CDR3 DNA reads TGCAGTGCGTCCGGGACAGGGGGACTTTTCGCCAATCAGCCCCAGCATTTT. It codes for CSASGTGGLFANQPQHF.

This clonotype appeared a single time. V gene TRBV12-3 or TRBV12-4 combines with J gene TRBJ2-5; 16 bases line up with TRBD2. There are 18 residues in the CDR3. The V gene end was trimmed by 4 bases and the J gene end by 4 bases; junction bases not matched to a gene: 9. CDR3 sequence: CASSSGGLAGGLRETQYF. The CDR3 region has the DNA TGTGCCAGCAGTTCCGGGGGACTAGCGGGGGGGCTCAGAGAGACCCAGTACTTC.

As regards this clonotype: This may arise from a read error, as a much more abundant clone is one base away. The rearrangement joins TRBV11-2 to TRBJ2-5; 8 bases are a match to TRBD1. This CDR3 has 15 amino acids. The germline gives CDR1 SGHAT, CDR2 FQNNGV. DNA for the CDR3: TGTGCCAGCAGCCTCGGACAGGGCACTCAAGGGACCCAGTACTTC. It specifies CASSLGQGTQGTQYF.

The V call is TRBV29-1, the J call TRBJ1-1; D is ambiguous. Germline CDR1 is SQVTM and CDR2 is ANQGSEA. The CDR3 is 9 residues long. The V gene lost 5 bases and the J gene lost 4 bases, with 2 bases spanning the gap. The CDR3 here is CSVSTEAFF. The CDR3 bases are TGCAGCGTTTCCACTGAAGCTTTCTTT.

This clonotype was counted once. The V gene is TRBV15, the J gene TRBJ1-2; 7 bases are shared with TRBD1. The CDR3 runs 14 residues. Germline CDR1 reads LNHNV; CDR2 reads YYDKDF (reference sequence). Trimming took 6 bases from V and 2 from J; bases not matched to a gene: 6. The CDR3 region has the DNA TGTGCCACCAGAGCCCAGACAGGGAACTATGGCTACACCTTC. Its translation is CATRAQTGNYGYTF.

This clonotype was seen ten or more times. The V and J genes are TRBV19 and TRBJ1-2, with 11 bases identical to TRBD1. This CDR3 contains 14 residues. V dropped 5 bases and J dropped 7; count of bases not matched to a gene: 6. Germline loops: CDR1 LNHDA, CDR2 SQIVND (reference sequence). CDR3 sequence (DNA): TGTGCCAGTAGTTTCGGACAGGGGGCGCGTGGCTACACCTTC. Amino acids: CASSFGQGARGYTF.

This clonotype turned up a few times. The chain carries TRBV2 and TRBJ2-7; the D gene is possibly TRBD1 (6 bases). Germline CDR1 is SNHLY and CDR2 is FYNNEI. This CDR3 has 11 residues. Trimming removed 7 bases at V and 5 bases at J, with 9 bases between. Here the CDR3 reads CASTRQDEQYF. CDR3 DNA sequence: TGTGCCAGCACAAGACAGGACGAGCAGTACTTC.

The rearrangement links TRBV12-3 or TRBV12-4 to TRBJ2-7, with D perhaps matching TRBD2 (7 bases). This CDR3 has 13 amino acids. Trimming removed 7 bases at V and 5 bases at J, with 15 bases between. The DNA for the CDR3 is TGTGCCAGCACCACGGGGGGACAACACGAGCAGTACTTC. The encoded protein is CASTTGGQHEQYF.

The table lists this clonotype with many counts. The J gene is TRBJ2-7, the V gene TRBV6-1, with 9 bases identical to TRBD2. Trimming cost V 6 bases and J 0 bases; bases outside gene matches: 3. The germline CDR1 and CDR2 sequences are MNHNS and SASEGT. The length of the CDR3 is 14 residues. The CDR3 reads CASSRSGSSYEQYF. The CDR3 nucleotides read TGTGCCAGCAGCCGTAGCGGGAGCTCCTACGAGCAGTACTTC.

This clonotype has at least ten counts. The rearrangement uses TRBV15 and TRBJ1-5; no firm D call. The CDR3 is 14 amino acids. Germline V gives CDR1 LNHNV, CDR2 YYDKDF (reference sequence). The ends were cut back, 0 bases at V and 4 bases at J, with 7 bases in the middle. CDR3 nucleotides: TGTGCCACCAGCAGAGATGGAGGAAATCAGCCCCAGCATTTT. Protein sequence: CATSRDGGNQPQHF.

The chain uses TRBV5-1 and TRBJ1-6, with 8 bases fitting TRBD1. The CDR3 is 15 residues long. The V segment lost 0 bases and the J segment 8 bases; nucleotides outside the gene matches: 4. In germline, CDR1 is SGHRS, CDR2 YFSETQ. The CDR3 DNA follows: TGCGCCAGCAGCTTGGCCGTGACAGGGGATTCACCCCTCCACTTT. Amino acids: CASSLAVTGDSPLHF.

As regards this clonotype: It may be a read error: a sequence one base away is much more abundant. The rearrangement links TRBV4-1 to TRBJ1-2; a possible D gene is TRBD1 (5 bases). This CDR3 has 14 amino acids. Looked up from germline, CDR1 is MGHRA and CDR2 is YSYEKL. The CDR3 coding sequence is TGCGCCAGCGGCCAAGATTACGGGGGGTATGGCTACACCTTC. Translating gives CASGQDYGGYGYTF.

The chain employs TRBV19 and TRBJ1-2; D not certain. This CDR3 comprises 15 residues. With 1 base removed from V and 2 bases from J, the gap between germline ends came to 11 bases. CDR1 LNHDA and CDR2 SQIVND come from the germline V gene (reference sequence). In DNA, the CDR3 is TGTGCCAGTAGTATAGGGATCCAAGGAAACTATGGCTACACCTTC. This codes for CASSIGIQGNYGYTF.